This T cell receptor (beta chain) was found in a study of T cells after yellow fever vaccination. Background on the study: With SMART-Seq v4 Ultra Low Input, the fractions containing low cell numbers were prepared. Whole-study findings and limits: Weaker, the secondary response had a peak occurring faster, on day 5 versus 15. There was a possibility that FACS-sorted repertoires contained abundant clonotypes contaminating from the bulk population.

Concerning this clonotype itself: The antigen remains undetermined.

In TCRdb, the 5' RACE reads were re-called with MiXCR into one record per CDR3 protein. The data show 500,000 to 650,000 distinct CDR3 sequences, with approximately 13% seen just once and under 15% held by the top ten. The germline gives CDR1 SGHRS, CDR2 YFSETQ. CDR3 length: 13 amino acids. The V gene end was trimmed by 2 bases and the J gene end by 7 bases; junction bases not matched to a gene: 5. This clonotype was obtained from a man aged 25 to 40 who received the YFV17D yellow fever vaccine. The sequencing used PBMCs, collected on the day of the yellow fever booster vaccination. The chain joins TRBV5-1 to TRBJ2-5; 7 bases are a match to TRBD2. CDR3 DNA: TGCGCCAGCAGCTTCCTCAGGGAGGGGACCCAGTACTTC. Protein product: CASSFLREGTQYF. Complete variable domain (other parts from reference TRBV5-1 and TRBJ2-5): KAGVTQTPRYLIKTRGQQVTLSCSPISGHRSVSWYQQTPGQGLQFLFEYFSETQRNKGNFPGRFSGRQFSNSRSEMNVSTLELGDSALYLCASSFLREGTQYFGPGTRLLVL.